Each of the 25 T cell receptor beta chains below was sequenced from the same sample in a study of blood T cell repertoires in COVID-19. Only in-frame clones appear in the TCRdb table, and some are missing; sequencing was by immunoSEQ multiplex PCR. The top ten hold 8.1% of the sample, which has 150,000 or so clones, 75% to 85% seen once. The material sequenced was peripheral blood. All receptors derive from an older woman with COVID-19, enrolled during active disease.

This chain uses TRBV20-1 with TRBJ2-7, with a possible D match to TRBD1 (5 bases). V was trimmed by 3 bases and J by 0 bases, leaving 12 bases between them. CDR1 DFQATT and CDR2 SNEGSKA come from the germline V gene (reference sequence). This CDR3 is 14 amino acids long. The CDR3 DNA sequence: TGCAGTGCTAGTAAAGGGGATTTCTCCTACGAGCAGTACTTC. Residues: CSASKGDFSYEQYF.

The chain carries TRBV5-1 and TRBJ1-2; TRBD1 aligns across 11 bases. V dropped 4 bases and J dropped 4; count of bases not matched to a gene: 6. This CDR3 is built from 15 residues. Germline CDR1 reads SGHRS; CDR2 reads YFSETQ. CDR3 in DNA: TGCGCCAGCAGCCCTGGGACAGGGGGAGGCTATGGCTACACCTTC. Protein product: CASSPGTGGGYGYTF.

V and J are TRBV12-3 or TRBV12-4 and TRBJ1-2; D is possibly TRBD1 (5 bases). CDR3 length: 13 residues. Between the trimmed V and J ends, which lost 6 bases and 7 bases, there was a span of 15 bases. This CDR3 reads CASSARQGGGYTF. CDR3 nucleotide sequence: TGTGCCAGCAGCGCAAGGCAGGGAGGTGGCTACACCTTC.

The chain uses TRBV5-1 and TRBJ2-5; no definite D call. CDR1 is SGHRS, CDR2 YFSETQ, per germline. This CDR3 is built from 12 residues. The V gene lost 0 bases and the J gene lost 4 bases, with 4 bases spanning the gap. CDR3 sequence: CASSLDRETQYF. CDR3 DNA sequence: TGCGCCAGCAGCTTGGACAGAGAGACCCAGTACTTC. Full variable domain (rest looked up from reference TRBV5-1 and TRBJ2-5): KAGVTQTPRYLIKTRGQQVTLSCSPISGHRSVSWYQQTPGQGLQFLFEYFSETQRNKGNFPGRFSGRQFSNSRSEMNVSTLELGDSALYLCASSLDRETQYFGPGTRLLVL.

This rearrangement joins TRBV29-1 to TRBJ1-2; the match to TRBD1 covers 9 bases. The CDR3 is made up of 17 amino acids. V lost 7 bases to trimming and J lost 1 base; unmatched junction nucleotides: 16. Germline CDR1 SQVTM, CDR2 ANQGSEA. This chain's CDR3 is CSARDRVAPNNNYGYTF. In DNA, the CDR3 is TGCAGCGCCCGGGACAGGGTTGCCCCCAATAATAACTATGGCTACACCTTC.

The V and J genes are TRBV5-6 and TRBJ2-2; D gene ambiguous. The germline gives CDR1 SGHDT, CDR2 YYEEEE. Between the trimmed V and J ends, which lost 2 bases and 4 bases, there was a span of 3 bases. This CDR3 has 12 amino acids. The CDR3 nucleotides are TGTGCCAGCAGCTTAGCCACCGGGGAGCTGTTTTTT. This codes for CASSLATGELFF.

The chain is built from TRBV10-3 and TRBJ2-1; the D gene is possibly TRBD2 (5 bases). The germline gives CDR1 ENHRY, CDR2 SYGVKD. V was cut by 3 bases and J by 1 base, with 13 bases left in between. The CDR3 loop spans 16 amino acids. Here the CDR3 DNA reads TGTGCCATCAGTGAACCGGCCGGGAAATCCTACAATGAGCAGTTCTTC. This gives the protein CAISEPAGKSYNEQFF.

This clone was observed a handful of times. V and J are TRBV3-1 (or the pseudogene TRBV3-2) and TRBJ2-5, with a possible D match to TRBD1 (5 bases). V was trimmed by 0 bases and J by 4 bases, leaving 15 bases between them. From germline, CDR1 is LGHDT and CDR2 YNNKEL (reference sequence). The CDR3 runs to 16 residues. In nucleotides, the CDR3 is TGTGCCAGCAGCCAAGATACCGGCAGGGAAGGAGAGACCCAGTACTTC. As protein: CASSQDTGREGETQYF.

This chain links TRBV6-6 with TRBJ2-1, with TRBD2 identical over 8 bases. V lost 4 bases and J lost 10; bases outside the gene matches: 12. CDR3 length: 15 amino acids. Looked up from germline, CDR1 is MNHNY and CDR2 is SVGAGI (reference sequence). The CDR3 sequence: CASSSLNPGLGEQFF. CDR3 sequence (DNA): TGTGCCAGCAGTTCCTTAAATCCGGGACTAGGGGAGCAGTTCTTC.

This rearrangement joins TRBV11-2 to TRBJ2-2, with a possible D match to TRBD1 (6 bases). The germline V gene encodes CDR1 SGHAT and CDR2 FQNNGV. Trimming left V 3 bases short and J 5 bases short, with 13 bases between. The CDR3 totals 15 residues. The CDR3 here is CASSFWGPGTGELFF. The CDR3 DNA reads as TGTGCCAGCAGCTTTTGGGGGCCGGGTACCGGGGAGCTGTTTTTT.

V is TRBV19 and J is TRBJ2-7; TRBD2 agrees at 7 bases. Per germline, CDR1 LNHDA and CDR2 SQIVND (reference sequence). The CDR3 covers 13 residues. Trimming took 5 bases from V and 2 from J; bases not matched to a gene: 3. The CDR3 coding sequence is TGTGCCAGTAGTCGAGGGAGGGCCTACGAGCAGTACTTC. Its protein is CASSRGRAYEQYF.

The rearrangement links TRBV3-1 (or the pseudogene TRBV3-2) to TRBJ2-2, with a possible D match to TRBD2 (7 bases). V gave up 5 bases and J gave up 7 bases, with 17 bases separating them. Germline CDR1 LGHDT, CDR2 YNNKEL (reference sequence). This CDR3 region has 15 residues. CDR3 sequence reads: CASSSRGGASGELFF. DNA for the CDR3: TGTGCCAGCAGCTCCCGAGGGGGGGCGAGCGGGGAGCTGTTTTTT.

This chain joins TRBV10-3 and TRBJ1-3; tentatively, D is TRBD1 (6 bases). This CDR3 contains 15 residues. The V end lost 6 bases, the J end lost 2 bases, and 14 bases lay between the germline ends. Germline CDR1 is ENHRY and CDR2 is SYGVKD. CDR3 amino acids: CAIRTGGATGNTIYF. CDR3 bases: TGTGCCATCAGGACGGGGGGGGCGACTGGAAACACCATATATTTT.

The chain combines TRBV6-5 with TRBJ2-5; D call uncertain. Deletions cut 0 bases from V and 7 bases from J, with 6 bases between. Germline CDR1 is MNHEY and CDR2 is SVGAGI. There are 12 residues in the CDR3. CDR3: CASSYSRGTQYF. The CDR3 DNA is TGTGCCAGCAGTTACTCCCGAGGGACCCAGTACTTC.

This chain connects TRBV27 to TRBJ1-4, with 8 bases aligning to TRBD1. The CDR3 totals 18 residues. Germline CDR1 reads MNHEY; CDR2 reads SMNVEV (reference sequence). The V and J ends lost 5 bases and 0 bases, in that order; junction bases with no gene match: 11. DNA of the CDR3: TGTGCCAGCAGTAGGCAGGGGGCGGGGGGGGCAACTAATGAAAAACTGTTTTTT. It yields the protein CASSRQGAGGATNEKLFF.

This sequence joins TRBV7-3 and TRBJ2-3; TRBD2 aligns across 9 bases. The V and J ends lost 4 bases and 0 bases, in that order; junction bases with no gene match: 5. Germline CDR1 reads SGHTA; CDR2 reads FQGTGA. CDR3 length equals 16 residues. The CDR3 bases are TGTGCCAGCAGCTCTAGCGGGACTACAAGCACAGATACGCAGTATTTT. Amino acid sequence: CASSSSGTTSTDTQYF.

V usage is TRBV5-1 and J usage is TRBJ2-7; 7 bases agree with TRBD2. Germline CDR1 reads SGHRS; CDR2 reads YFSETQ. The CDR3 runs 13 residues. V was clipped by 5 bases and J by 1 base; unmatched bases: 3. The CDR3 here is CASRPGLSYEQYF. DNA for the CDR3: TGCGCCAGCAGACCGGGACTATCCTACGAGCAGTACTTC.

Only a few counts were recorded for this clone. The rearrangement joins TRBV19 to TRBJ2-2; TRBD1 is a possible D gene (5 bases). The CDR3 is 14 residues long. The V gene's germline CDR1 is LNHDA and CDR2 SQIVND (reference sequence). V lost 3 bases to trimming and J lost 2 bases, with 7 bases between them. The CDR3 sequence is CASSIQGNTGELFF. The CDR3 DNA reads TGTGCCAGTAGTATTCAGGGAAACACCGGGGAGCTGTTTTTT.

This chain links TRBV30 with TRBJ2-5, with TRBD2 matching over 15 bases. With 8 bases clipped from V and 5 bases from J, the junction kept 0 bases outside the gene matches. This CDR3 comprises 12 residues. CDR1 GTSNPN and CDR2 SVGIG come from the germline V gene (reference sequence). The DNA of the CDR3 is TGTGCCGGGACTAGCGGGAGGGAGACCCAGTACTTC. This encodes CAGTSGRETQYF.

CDR3 in amino acids: CASSLVGPGADTQYF. CDR3 bases: TGTGCCAGCAGCTTAGTTGGGCCAGGGGCAGATACGCAGTATTTT. This chain links TRBV7-9 with TRBJ2-3; D is possibly TRBD1 (6 bases). The CDR3 runs to 15 residues. Germline V lookup: CDR1 SEHNR, CDR2 FQNEAQ (reference sequence). V was shortened by 1 base and J by 4 bases, with 12 bases between the two germline ends.

The V and J genes are TRBV7-9 and TRBJ1-1; 7 nucleotides match TRBD1. This CDR3 contains 14 residues. V dropped 4 bases and J dropped 3; count of bases not matched to a gene: 5. Germline CDR1 SEHNR, CDR2 FQNEAQ (reference sequence). The CDR3 nucleotides are TGTGCCAGCAGCTGGAACAGGGGACACACTGAAGCTTTCTTT. This encodes CASSWNRGHTEAFF.

The chain combines TRBV4-1 with TRBJ1-4, with D unclear. Per germline, CDR1 MGHRA and CDR2 YSYEKL. CDR3 length equals 14 residues. V lost 4 bases, J lost 6 bases, and 12 bases lay in between. CDR3 region: CASSPGSLDEKLFF. For the CDR3, the DNA is TGCGCCAGCAGCCCCGGGAGCTTGGATGAAAAACTGTTTTTT.

The gene calls are TRBV7-2 and TRBJ1-1, with D possibly being TRBD1 (5 bases). V lost 5 bases, J lost 4 bases, and 14 bases lay in between. The CDR3 length is 14 residues. From germline, CDR1 is SGHTA and CDR2 FQGNSA. DNA for the CDR3: TGTGCCAGCAGCCCGTGGACACTTTCCACTGAAGCTTTCTTT. Protein: CASSPWTLSTEAFF.

This chain uses TRBV18 with TRBJ1-2; perhaps TRBD1 as D (6 bases). Trimming removed 3 bases from V and 7 bases from J, with 12 bases in between. Germline assignment: CDR1 KGHSH and CDR2 LQKENI. This CDR3 is 13 amino acids long. CDR3 in DNA: TGTGCCAGCTCACCCGACAGGAGCGGTGGCTACACCTTC. It translates to CASSPDRSGGYTF. Using reference TRBV18 and TRBJ1-2 for the parts outside the CDR3, the full variable domain is NAGVMQNPRHLVRRRGQEARLRCSPMKGHSHVYWYRQLPEEGLKFMVYLQKENIIDESGMPKERFSAEFPKEGPSILRIQQVVRGDSAAYFCASSPDRSGGYTFGSGTRLTVV.

V and J are TRBV28 and TRBJ1-3; possibly TRBD1 for D (6 bases). Trimming took off 5 bases at V and 1 base at J, with 9 bases between the two ends. The germline gives CDR1 MDHEN, CDR2 SYDVKM. The CDR3 loop spans 14 amino acids. In DNA, the CDR3 is TGTGCCAGCAGTAGACAGGTGTCTGGAAACACCATATATTTT. Protein: CASSRQVSGNTIYF.